Listed below are T cell receptor beta chains from one sample, sequenced in a study of T cell repertoires in cytomegalovirus infection. TCRdb re-analysed the reads in MiXCR, keeping a single row per CDR3 protein. The sample carries tens of thousands of distinct CDR3 sequences, around 3.4% recorded once. Sequenced input: PBMCs. The source is a human donor in good health (CMV status not recorded). Some clones in this sample may be carry-over from other donors' samples. Both conserved end residues are part of each CDR3. The order of the fields is V gene, clone size, CDR3 length, D gene, J gene, CDR3 protein, CDR3 DNA. D genes are given only for firm matches. The size field reads once, few, many or a size class.

TRBV7-2	many	13	NA	TRBJ1-2	CASSLGSAYGYTF	TGTGCCAGCAGCTTAGGCAGCGCCTATGGCTACACCTTC
TRBV10-3	many	12	TRBD1	TRBJ2-1	CAIRTGGNEQFF	TGTGCCATCAGAACAGGGGGCAATGAGCAGTTCTTC
TRBV5-4	many	14	NA	TRBJ1-5	CASSLEGSNQPQHF	TGTGCCAGCAGCTTGGAGGGTAGCAATCAGCCCCAGCATTTT
TRBV28	many	16	NA	TRBJ1-5	CASSSPGPNSNQPQHF	TGTGCCAGCAGTTCACCGGGACCAAATAGCAATCAGCCCCAGCATTTT
TRBV7-8	many	16	NA	TRBJ2-3	CASSLGGGAGTDTQYF	TGTGCCAGCAGCTTAGGGGGGGGCGCTGGCACAGATACGCAGTATTTT
TRBV7-2	many	13	NA	TRBJ2-2	CASSRRSAGELFF	TGTGCCAGCAGCCGACGATCCGCCGGGGAGCTGTTTTTT
TRBV28	many	14	NA	TRBJ2-7	CASSGTGLSYEQYF	TGTGCCAGCAGCGGAACGGGACTCTCCTACGAGCAGTACTTC
TRBV29-1	many	12	NA	TRBJ2-7	CSVSTVTYEQYF	TGCAGCGTCTCAACGGTTACCTACGAGCAGTACTTC
TRBV15	many	13	NA	TRBJ1-5	CATSWAANQPQHF	TGTGCCACCAGCTGGGCAGCAAATCAGCCCCAGCATTTT
TRBV5-5	many	15	TRBD1	TRBJ2-2	CVSSLGTENTGELFF	TGTGTCAGCAGCTTGGGGACAGAGAACACCGGGGAGCTGTTTTTT
TRBV30	many	13	NA	TRBJ1-6	CAWSVSGNSPLHF	TGTGCCTGGAGTGTGTCCGGTAATTCACCCCTCCACTTT
TRBV7-3	many	12	NA	TRBJ2-1	CASSLQGGEQFF	TGTGCCAGCAGCCTCCAGGGAGGTGAGCAGTTCTTC
TRBV7-9	many	12	NA	TRBJ2-7	CASSPTGYEQYF	TGTGCCAGCAGCCCGACAGGCTACGAGCAGTACTTC
TRBV4-3	many	17	TRBD1	TRBJ1-5	CASSQEVTGVGYQPQHF	TGCGCCAGCAGCCAAGAGGTCACAGGGGTCGGATATCAGCCCCAGCATTTT
TRBV6-1	many	14	NA	TRBJ2-5	CASRPDAGTTTQYF	TGTGCCAGCAGACCCGACGCGGGAACGACGACCCAGTACTTC
TRBV7-2	many	15	NA	TRBJ2-1	CASRSGAWGYNEQFF	TGTGCCAGCAGATCCGGGGCATGGGGCTACAATGAGCAGTTCTTC
TRBV10-3	many	15	TRBD1	TRBJ2-1	CAISGRDRVRDEQFF	TGTGCCATCAGTGGCCGGGACAGGGTAAGGGATGAGCAGTTCTTC
TRBV20-1	many	14	NA	TRBJ1-1	CSARDWDGNTEAFF	TGCAGTGCTAGAGATTGGGATGGAAACACTGAAGCTTTCTTT
TRBV28	many	12	NA	TRBJ1-2	CASSADTRGYTF	TGTGCCAGCAGTGCCGACACGAGGGGCTACACCTTC
TRBV5-4	many	14	TRBD1	TRBJ2-7	CASAPGQVDVQQYF	TGTGCCAGCGCTCCGGGACAGGTAGATGTGCAGCAGTACTTC
TRBV6-2/TRBV6-3	many	18	TRBD2	TRBJ2-1	CASSYHRLAGFSYNEQFF	TGTGCCAGCAGTTACCATCGACTAGCGGGGTTCTCCTACAATGAGCAGTTCTTC
TRBV7-2	many	14	NA	TRBJ2-1	CASSPSGRRPPEFF	TGTGCCAGCAGCCCCTCAGGGAGGAGGCCTCCTGAGTTCTTC